A single sample gave rise to the 31 T cell receptor beta chains below, sequenced in a study of blood T cell repertoires in COVID-19. The protocol was immunoSEQ multiplex PCR, while the TCRdb copy is restricted to in-frame clones and leaves out a portion. The table records 200,000 to 300,000 clones, around 81% of them present only once. Specimen: peripheral blood. All receptors derive from an elderly woman with COVID-19, enrolled during active disease.

V gene TRBV6-1 combines with J gene TRBJ2-3; D unresolved. Trimming removed 5 bases at V and 0 bases at J, with 9 bases between. This CDR3 is 14 amino acids long. Germline CDR1 is MNHNS and CDR2 is SASEGT. CDR3 in amino acids: CASSLIVSTDTQYF. The CDR3 DNA reads as TGTGCCAGCAGTCTTATCGTAAGCACAGATACGCAGTATTTT.

This chain joins TRBV7-8 and TRBJ1-5; 8 positions agree with TRBD1. Germline V gene data show CDR1 as SGHVS and CDR2 as FQNEAQ. The CDR3 consists of 13 residues. V lost 5 bases and J lost 4; bases outside the gene matches: 1. CDR3 coding DNA: TGTGCCAGCAGCCGACAGGGGAATCAGCCCCAGCATTTT. Translation: CASSRQGNQPQHF.

CDR3: CASSQTRPGGYEQYF. The DNA for the CDR3 is TGTGCCAGCAGCCAAACCCGCCCAGGGGGCTACGAGCAGTACTTC. J is TRBJ2-7 and V is TRBV14; 7 bases are shared with TRBD1. V was pared by 2 bases and J by 3 bases, with 7 bases of the junction left unmatched. Per the germline V gene, CDR1 is SGHDN and CDR2 is FVKESK. CDR3 length: 15 amino acids. Drawing the rest from reference TRBV14 and TRBJ2-7, the complete variable domain is EAGVTQFPSHSVIEKGQTVTLRCDPISGHDNLYWYRRVMGKEIKFLLHFVKESKQDESGMPNNRFLAERTGGTYSTLKVQPAELEDSGVYFCASSQTRPGGYEQYFGPGTRLTVT.

The chain links TRBV4-1 to TRBJ1-1, with D perhaps TRBD1 (6 bases). From germline, CDR1 is MGHRA and CDR2 YSYEKL. Trimming shortened V by 6 bases and J by 1 base, and 12 bases separated the two germline ends. The CDR3 runs 14 residues. The CDR3 here is CASRETGSNTEAFF. In DNA form, the CDR3 reads TGCGCCAGCAGGGAGACAGGATCGAACACTGAAGCTTTCTTT.

The chain is built from TRBV21-1 and TRBJ2-6; no check of the table's D call, TRBD1, against the DNA was made. TRBV21-1 is a documented pseudogene. The CDR3 has 22 residues. CDR3: CASSKGRETGRPYISGANVLTF. In nucleotides, the CDR3 is TGTGCCAGCAGCAAAGGGAGAGAGACAGGGCGGCCCTACATCTCTGGGGCCAACGTCCTGACTTTC.

The genes are TRBV7-8 and TRBJ1-5; no clear D gene. Germline CDR1 reads SGHVS; CDR2 reads FQNEAQ. V lost 4 bases to trimming and J lost 4 bases, with 14 bases between them. The length of the CDR3 is 15 residues. The CDR3 DNA is TGTGCCAGCAGCTACTCCGTCTCACCAAATCAGCCCCAGCATTTT. It translates to CASSYSVSPNQPQHF.

The V gene is TRBV3-1 (or the pseudogene TRBV3-2), the J gene TRBJ1-1, with 7 bases identical to TRBD1. The length of the CDR3 is 14 residues. In germline, CDR1 is LGHDT, CDR2 YNNKEL (reference sequence). After removal of 4 bases from V and 5 bases from J, the junction contained 7 bases not matched to a gene. The CDR3 nucleotides are TGTGCCAGCAGCCGCACAGGGGCTATTACTGAAGCTTTCTTT. The encoded protein is CASSRTGAITEAFF.

The V call is TRBV6-6, the J call TRBJ1-2, with TRBD1 identical over 7 bases. The CDR3 extends over 14 amino acids. V gave up 7 bases and J gave up 8 bases; unmatched junction bases: 13. The germline gives CDR1 MNHNY, CDR2 SVGAGI (reference sequence). The CDR3 nucleotides are TGTGCCAGCACCCCTACAGGGGCGCCGGGGGGCTACACCTTC. Its protein product is CASTPTGAPGGYTF.

The chain carries TRBV19 and TRBJ1-5; 7 nucleotides align to TRBD1. The germline gives CDR1 LNHDA, CDR2 SQIVND (reference sequence). This CDR3 is 14 amino acids long. V shed 4 bases and J 1 base; nucleotides not matched to a gene: 1. CDR3 in amino acids: CASSTQGSNQPQHF. Here the CDR3 DNA reads TGTGCCAGTAGTACACAGGGGAGCAATCAGCCCCAGCATTTT.

The chain's CDR3 is CASSSPRAGVETQYF. DNA for the CDR3: TGCGCCAGCAGCTCCCCCCGGGCGGGGGTAGAGACCCAGTACTTC. The chain is built from TRBV5-1 and TRBJ2-5, with TRBD2 identical over 7 bases. Germline V CDR1 and CDR2: SGHRS, YFSETQ. CDR3 length equals 15 residues. V lost 3 bases and J lost 4; bases outside the gene matches: 9. Together with reference TRBV5-1 and TRBJ2-5, the CDR3 gives the full variable domain: KAGVTQTPRYLIKTRGQQVTLSCSPISGHRSVSWYQQTPGQGLQFLFEYFSETQRNKGNFPGRFSGRQFSNSRSEMNVSTLELGDSALYLCASSSPRAGVETQYFGPGTRLLVL.

J is TRBJ2-3 and V is TRBV28; 7 nucleotides agree with TRBD2. The CDR3 runs to 17 residues. Trimming cost V 5 bases and J 1 base; bases outside gene matches: 12. From germline, CDR1 is MDHEN and CDR2 SYDVKM. The CDR3 loop is CASSPTLGGIGTDTQYF. The CDR3 DNA reads TGTGCCAGCAGTCCCACCCTCGGGGGGATCGGCACAGATACGCAGTATTTT.

The rearrangement uses TRBV5-6 and TRBJ1-2, with D uncertain. Germline V CDR1 and CDR2: SGHDT, YYEEEE. The V and J ends lost 4 bases and 0 bases respectively, with 13 bases between them. This CDR3 has 15 amino acids. The CDR3 sequence is CASSPVSLPNYGYTF. CDR3 nucleotides: TGTGCCAGCAGCCCAGTCTCACTACCTAACTATGGCTACACCTTC.

Remarks on this clone: The junction departs from germline at one end; a sequencing error may be responsible. This chain links TRBV18 with TRBJ1-2; D not resolved. The V gene's germline CDR1 is KGHSH and CDR2 LQKENI. The CDR3 spans 13 residues. The CDR3 sequence: CASSPPYPPSSFF. As DNA, the CDR3 is TGTGCCAGCTCACCACCGTATCCTCCCTCGTCCTTCTTC.

A few counts support this clone. The chain joins TRBV6-5 to TRBJ1-5; 7 bases fit TRBD1. From germline, CDR1 is MNHEY and CDR2 SVGAGI. V lost 6 bases and J lost 0; bases outside the gene matches: 5. CDR3 length: 15 amino acids. CDR3 DNA: TGTGCCAGCAGCCAGGGACAGTATAGCAATCAGCCCCAGCATTTT. Translation gives CASSQGQYSNQPQHF.

This chain uses TRBV4-3 with TRBJ1-1; D is uncertain. The CDR3 consists of 13 residues. V gave up 4 bases and J gave up 3 bases, with 9 bases separating them. From germline, CDR1 is LGHNA and CDR2 YSLEER. The CDR3 DNA reads as TGCGCCAGCAGCCGTCCTCCTCACACTGAAGCTTTCTTT. This codes for CASSRPPHTEAFF.

The CDR3 DNA sequence: TGCGCCAGCAGCTTGGCCACCGGGACAGGGACCTACGAGCAGTACTTC. Encoded protein: CASSLATGTGTYEQYF. The V and J genes are TRBV5-1 and TRBJ2-7; 9 positions agree with TRBD1. Germline lookup yields CDR1 SGHRS and CDR2 YFSETQ. The CDR3 totals 16 residues. V lost 0 bases to trimming and J lost 2 bases; unmatched junction nucleotides: 6.

This chain's CDR3 is CASSVGTNTGELFF. For the CDR3, the DNA is TGTGCCAGCAGCGTAGGCACAAACACCGGGGAGCTGTTTTTT. The chain combines TRBV9 with TRBJ2-2; no definite D call. The ends were cut back, 0 bases at V and 2 bases at J, with 5 bases in the middle. In germline, CDR1 is SGDLS, CDR2 YYNGEE. This CDR3 is 14 amino acids long.

The genes are TRBV19 and TRBJ1-6; 8 nucleotides agree with TRBD1. The CDR3 covers 13 residues. Trimming removed 7 bases from V and 8 bases from J; junction bases left unmatched: 4. Germline values: CDR1 LNHDA, CDR2 SQIVND (reference sequence). CDR3 protein: CASTGQGYSPLHF. The CDR3 bases are TGTGCCAGTACCGGACAGGGTTATTCACCCCTCCACTTT.

This rearrangement joins TRBV12-3 or TRBV12-4 to TRBJ1-2; D remains ambiguous. V lost 6 bases, J lost 5 bases, and 13 bases lay in between. The CDR3 runs to 13 residues. The CDR3 DNA reads as TGTGCCAGCAGAATTGGAGCTGCTTATGGCTACACCTTC. Translated: CASRIGAAYGYTF.

The CDR3 DNA is TGTGCCAGCAGGACCGGGACTAGCGGGGGAGGCACAGATACGCAGTATTTT. Translated: CASRTGTSGGGTDTQYF. This chain joins TRBV27 and TRBJ2-3, with 14 bases identical to TRBD2. CDR1 and CDR2 from the germline V gene are MNHEY and SMNVEV (reference sequence). This CDR3 contains 17 residues. The J segment lost 1 base and the V segment lost 6 bases, leaving 6 bases of the junction unmatched.

This chain uses TRBV20-1 with TRBJ1-5; 8 nucleotides align to TRBD1. The germline CDR1 and CDR2 sequences are DFQATT and SNEGSKA (reference sequence). The CDR3 has 15 residues. The ends lost 3 bases at V and 2 bases at J; junction bases unmatched: 6. The CDR3 loop is CSASVPTGGNQPQHF. CDR3 DNA: TGCAGTGCTAGTGTTCCGACAGGGGGCAATCAGCCCCAGCATTTT.

This chain links TRBV30 with TRBJ1-2; a weak D match, TRBD1 (6 bases). The germline V gene has CDR1 GTSNPN and CDR2 SVGIG (reference sequence). The CDR3 length is 11 residues. The DNA for the CDR3 is TGTGCTAGGGGGGAGGGCTATGGCTACACCTTC. It translates to CARGEGYGYTF.

The chain has TRBV6-2 or TRBV6-3 and TRBJ2-3; TRBD2 is a possible D gene (5 bases). The CDR3 totals 16 residues. The ends were cut back, 0 bases at V and 3 bases at J, with 13 bases in the middle. Per germline, CDR1 MNHEY and CDR2 SVGEGT. CDR3 residues: CASSYSRGIRTDTQYF. CDR3 bases: TGTGCCAGCAGTTACTCGCGAGGGATAAGAACAGATACGCAGTATTTT.

V is TRBV30 and J is TRBJ1-2; 9 nucleotides agree with TRBD1. CDR1 GTSNPN and CDR2 SVGIG come from the germline V gene (reference sequence). Unmatched junction bases numbered 5, after V lost 2 bases and J lost 7 bases. The CDR3 covers 13 residues. The CDR3 sequence: CAWSSGQGFGYTF. The DNA for the CDR3 is TGTGCCTGGAGTTCGGGACAGGGATTTGGCTACACCTTC.

This clone showed up just a few times. The rearrangement links TRBV7-9 to TRBJ1-4; 7 nucleotides agree with TRBD1. Germline V CDR1 and CDR2: SEHNR, FQNEAQ (reference sequence). This CDR3 spans 15 amino acids. J gave up 7 bases and V 5 bases, and 10 bases lay outside the gene matches. In nucleotides, the CDR3 is TGTGCCAGCAGCCCGCGGCAGACAGGGAGTGAAAAACTGTTTTTT. Residues: CASSPRQTGSEKLFF.

V usage is TRBV24-1 and J usage is TRBJ2-3, with 7 bases matching TRBD2. CDR1 and CDR2 (germline): KGHDR, SFDVKD. V lost 1 base to trimming and J lost 2 bases; unmatched junction nucleotides: 2. This CDR3 has 15 amino acids. CDR3 bases: TGTGCCACCAGTGATTTTGCGGGGGTCACAGATACGCAGTATTTT. The encoded protein is CATSDFAGVTDTQYF.

The chain uses TRBV6-2 or TRBV6-3 and TRBJ1-5; no definite D call. The CDR3 totals 11 residues. Trimming took 6 bases from V and 9 from J, leaving 9 bases between them. Germline assignment: CDR1 MNHEY and CDR2 SVGEGT. The CDR3 protein is CASSHPSPQHF. The DNA of the CDR3 is TGTGCCAGCAGCCATCCCTCGCCCCAGCATTTT.

The chain combines TRBV18 with TRBJ2-2; possible D gene TRBD1, 5 bases. The germline V gene has CDR1 KGHSH and CDR2 LQKENI. The V gene lost 6 bases and the J gene lost 4 bases, with 15 bases spanning the gap. The CDR3 extends over 15 amino acids. The CDR3 DNA sequence: TGTGCCAGCTCCCCTTTAGACAGAAGCACCGGGGAGCTGTTTTTT. It translates to CASSPLDRSTGELFF.

The chain uses TRBV28 and TRBJ1-1; a possible D gene is TRBD1 (5 bases). The V end was cut by 5 bases, the J end by 1 base, with 8 bases between. The CDR3 covers 13 residues. Germline CDR1 MDHEN, CDR2 SYDVKM. This CDR3 reads CASSLQGNTEAFF. The CDR3 nucleotides are TGTGCCAGCAGTCTCCAGGGGAACACTGAAGCTTTCTTT.

This chain connects TRBV7-2 to TRBJ2-2, with a possible D match to TRBD1 (5 bases). Germline V gene data show CDR1 as SGHTA and CDR2 as FQGNSA. CDR3 length equals 14 residues. Trimming took 4 bases from V and 4 from J, leaving 10 bases between them. CDR3 coding DNA: TGTGCCAGCAGCTCGACAGTTACCACCGGGGAGCTGTTTTTT. Protein product: CASSSTVTTGELFF.

This clone was counted only a few times. The chain carries TRBV6-6 and TRBJ1-2; possibly TRBD1 for D (5 bases). This CDR3 has 14 residues. Germline assignment: CDR1 MNHNY and CDR2 SVGAGI (reference sequence). V was cut by 3 bases and J by 14 bases, with 22 bases left in between. CDR3 region: CASSYSGTVSVVTF. The CDR3 DNA is TGTGCCAGCAGTTATTCCGGGACTGTCTCAGTGGTGACCTTC.